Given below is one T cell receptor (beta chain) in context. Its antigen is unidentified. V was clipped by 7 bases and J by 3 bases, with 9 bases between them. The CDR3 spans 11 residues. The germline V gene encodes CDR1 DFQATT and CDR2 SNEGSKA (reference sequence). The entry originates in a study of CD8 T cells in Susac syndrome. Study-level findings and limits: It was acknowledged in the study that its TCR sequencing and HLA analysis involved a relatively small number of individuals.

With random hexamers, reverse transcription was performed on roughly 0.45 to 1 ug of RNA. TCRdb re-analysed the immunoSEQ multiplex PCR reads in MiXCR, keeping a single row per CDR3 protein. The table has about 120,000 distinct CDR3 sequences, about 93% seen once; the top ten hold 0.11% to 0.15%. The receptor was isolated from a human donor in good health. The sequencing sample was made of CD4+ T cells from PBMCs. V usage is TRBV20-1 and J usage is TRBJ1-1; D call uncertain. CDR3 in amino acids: CSGVLDTEAFF. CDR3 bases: TGCAGTGGAGTCTTAGACACTGAAGCTTTCTTT.